This is a list of T cell receptor beta chains from one sample in a study of cytomegalovirus exposure and HLA in healthy donors. Data came from immunoSEQ multiplex PCR; TCRdb stores just in-frame clones and leaves some out. The sample spans tens of thousands of clones; the ten largest clones claim approximately 1.4%. Material for sequencing was PBMCs. Source of these receptors: a woman aged 60-70 years in good health and CMV-seronegative. Each CDR3 is given without its conserved first and last residue.

TRBV7-9	ASSPPGSGRSYEQY
TRBV19	ASSRGSGQGIPEAF
TRBV28	ASCQTGPLQKLF
TRBV7-3	ASSKSGQGTDTQY
TRBV27	ASSFSTSVGYT
TRBV4-2	ASSRGTSGIDEQY
TRBV4-2	ASTTGDYNEKLF
TRBV7-7	ASSGSGRASETQY
TRBV19	ASSTNTGGRGQPQH
TRBV6-1	ACRGEGSDTQY
TRBV29-1	SVDPGGRGWTQY
TRBV5-1	ASSFMAETNSPLH
TRBV18	ASSPGQGRSQF
TRBV5-6	ASSDNWSQETQY
TRBV5-6	ASSLGPGAKNIQY
TRBV28	ASSLRDYQETQY
TRBV2	ASRRQTDQPQH
TRBV29-1	SVERTGWQETQY
TRBV6-5	ASSPTGYEQY
TRBV7-6	ASSPGTGRGYT
TRBV27	ASSLQGAAEAF
TRBV14	ASSRVAGLGEQY
TRBV28	ASSFAGSSYEQY
TRBV28	AARDRGYEQY
TRBV6-5	ASQGNTEAF
TRBV19	ASSRDRGGLGNEKLF
TRBV4-2	ASSQEEARNEQF
TRBV9	ASSVDGTGVAYEQY
TRBV4-1	ASSQDGGQGAHGELF
TRBV9	ASSVARDHSGEQY
TRBV7-9	ASSLAYSNQPQH
TRBV7-9	ASSLGTDEQY
TRBV6-5	ASSYRGPETQY
TRBV29-1	SVLGDRPGEQY
TRBV10-1	ASSGASNYEQY
TRBV4-3	ASSLDRSMGSTDTQY
TRBV11-2	ASSLGGEDSNQPQH
TRBV4-1	ASSRPGDHNEQF
TRBV5-4	ASSSPWGGSYNEQF
TRBV7-9	ASSSPSGREAF
TRBV28	ASSQIQGARTEAF
TRBV28	ASRGGGGESNGEQY
TRBV5-1	ASSTTGGATEAF
TRBV19	ASSIGGSGQTNEKLF
TRBV19	ASSMPGHSYGYT
TRBV6-1	ASTAGGTGETQY
TRBV19	ATRLGWNEQF
TRBV7-9	ASSSLDRDGYT
TRBV27	AIETGTPSGEQF